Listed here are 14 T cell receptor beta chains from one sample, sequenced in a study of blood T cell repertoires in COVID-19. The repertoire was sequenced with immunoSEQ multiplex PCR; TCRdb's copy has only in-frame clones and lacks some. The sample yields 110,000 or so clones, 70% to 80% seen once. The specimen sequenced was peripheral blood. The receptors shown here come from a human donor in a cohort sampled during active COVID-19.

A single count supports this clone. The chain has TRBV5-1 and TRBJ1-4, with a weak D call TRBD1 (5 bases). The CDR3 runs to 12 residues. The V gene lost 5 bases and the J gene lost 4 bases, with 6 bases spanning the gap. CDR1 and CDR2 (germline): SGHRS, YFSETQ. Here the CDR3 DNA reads TGCGCCAGCAGAGGGGATAATGAAAAACTGTTTTTT. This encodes CASRGDNEKLFF. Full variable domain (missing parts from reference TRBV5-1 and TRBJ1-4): KAGVTQTPRYLIKTRGQQVTLSCSPISGHRSVSWYQQTPGQGLQFLFEYFSETQRNKGNFPGRFSGRQFSNSRSEMNVSTLELGDSALYLCASRGDNEKLFFGSGTQLSVL.

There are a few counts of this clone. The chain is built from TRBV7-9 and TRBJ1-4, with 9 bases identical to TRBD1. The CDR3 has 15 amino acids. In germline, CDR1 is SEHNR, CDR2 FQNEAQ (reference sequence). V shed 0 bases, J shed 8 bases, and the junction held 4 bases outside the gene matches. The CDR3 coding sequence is TGTGCCAGCAGCTTAGCTGACAGGGGGGAGGAAAAACTGTTTTTT. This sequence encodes CASSLADRGEEKLFF.

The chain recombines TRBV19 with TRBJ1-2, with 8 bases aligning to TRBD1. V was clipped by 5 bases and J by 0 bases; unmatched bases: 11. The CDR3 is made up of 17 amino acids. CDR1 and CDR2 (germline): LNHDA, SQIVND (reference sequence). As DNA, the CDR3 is TGTGCCAGTAGTGCCCGACAGGGGCCCCAGGCTAACTATGGCTACACCTTC. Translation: CASSARQGPQANYGYTF. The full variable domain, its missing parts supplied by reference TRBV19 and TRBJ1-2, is DGGITQSPKYLFRKEGQNVTLSCEQNLNHDAMYWYRQDPGQGLRLIYYSQIVNDFQKGDIAEGYSVSREKKESFPLTVTSAQKNPTAFYLCASSARQGPQANYGYTFGSGTRLTVV.

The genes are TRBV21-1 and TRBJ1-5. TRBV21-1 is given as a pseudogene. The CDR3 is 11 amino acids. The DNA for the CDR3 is TGTGCCAGCTTCGGTGATCAGCCCCAGCATTTT. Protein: CASFGDQPQHF.

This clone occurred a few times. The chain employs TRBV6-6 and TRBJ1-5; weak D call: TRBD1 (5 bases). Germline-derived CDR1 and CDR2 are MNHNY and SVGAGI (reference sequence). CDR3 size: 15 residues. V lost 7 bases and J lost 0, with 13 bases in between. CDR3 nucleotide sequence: TGTGCCAGCAACGCCGGGGGGTATAGCAATCAGCCCCAGCATTTT. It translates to CASNAGGYSNQPQHF.

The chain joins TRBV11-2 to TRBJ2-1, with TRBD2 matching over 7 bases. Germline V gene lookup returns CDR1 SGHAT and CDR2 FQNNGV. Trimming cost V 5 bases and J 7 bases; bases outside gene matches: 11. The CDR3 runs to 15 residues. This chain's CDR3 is CASSHGEGLRNEQFF. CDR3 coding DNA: TGTGCCAGCAGCCACGGGGAGGGCCTAAGGAATGAGCAGTTCTTC.

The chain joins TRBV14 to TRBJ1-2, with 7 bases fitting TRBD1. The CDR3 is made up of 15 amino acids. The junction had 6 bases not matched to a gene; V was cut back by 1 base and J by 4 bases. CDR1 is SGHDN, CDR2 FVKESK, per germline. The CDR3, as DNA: TGTGCCAGCAGCCAAGCGTTAGGGGGCTCCTATGGCTACACCTTC. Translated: CASSQALGGSYGYTF.

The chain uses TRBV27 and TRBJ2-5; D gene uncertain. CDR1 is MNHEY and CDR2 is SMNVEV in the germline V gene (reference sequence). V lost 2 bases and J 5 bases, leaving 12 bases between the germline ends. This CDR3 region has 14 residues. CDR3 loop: CASSLSVQSETQYF. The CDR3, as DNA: TGTGCCAGCAGTTTAAGCGTTCAGAGCGAGACCCAGTACTTC.

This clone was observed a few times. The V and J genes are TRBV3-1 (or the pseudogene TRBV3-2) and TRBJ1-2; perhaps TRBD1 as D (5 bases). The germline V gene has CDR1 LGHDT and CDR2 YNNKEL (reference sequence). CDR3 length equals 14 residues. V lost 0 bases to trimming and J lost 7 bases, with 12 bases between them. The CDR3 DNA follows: TGTGCCAGCAGCCAAGATGGGGCAGGCGCTGGCTACACCTTC. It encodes CASSQDGAGAGYTF.

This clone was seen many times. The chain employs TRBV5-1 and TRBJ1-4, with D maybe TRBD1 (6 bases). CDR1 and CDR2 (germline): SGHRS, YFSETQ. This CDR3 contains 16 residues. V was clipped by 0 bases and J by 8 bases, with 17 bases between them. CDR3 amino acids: CASSLALAGEKEKLFF. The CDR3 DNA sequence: TGCGCCAGCAGCTTGGCCCTGGCAGGGGAGAAGGAAAAACTGTTTTTT.

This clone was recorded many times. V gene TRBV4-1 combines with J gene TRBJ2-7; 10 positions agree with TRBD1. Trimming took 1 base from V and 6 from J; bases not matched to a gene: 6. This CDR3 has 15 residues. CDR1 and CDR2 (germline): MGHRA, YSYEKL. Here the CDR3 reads CASSQGGTGAIEQYF. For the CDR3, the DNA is TGCGCCAGCAGCCAAGGAGGGACAGGGGCCATCGAGCAGTACTTC.

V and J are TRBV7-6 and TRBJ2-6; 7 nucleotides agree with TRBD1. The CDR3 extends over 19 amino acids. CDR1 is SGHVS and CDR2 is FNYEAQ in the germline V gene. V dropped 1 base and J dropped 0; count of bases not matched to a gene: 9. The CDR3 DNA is TGTGCCAGCAGCTTAGTAGCTGGACAGGAACTCTCTGGGGCCAACGTCCTGACTTTC. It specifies CASSLVAGQELSGANVLTF.

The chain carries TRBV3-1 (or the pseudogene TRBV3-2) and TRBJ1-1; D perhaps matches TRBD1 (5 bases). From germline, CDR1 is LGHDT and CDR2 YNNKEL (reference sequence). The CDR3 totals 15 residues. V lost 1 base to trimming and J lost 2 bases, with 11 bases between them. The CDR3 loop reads CASSQGRGPNTEAFF. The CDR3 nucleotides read TGTGCCAGCAGCCAAGGGAGGGGACCAAACACTGAAGCTTTCTTT.

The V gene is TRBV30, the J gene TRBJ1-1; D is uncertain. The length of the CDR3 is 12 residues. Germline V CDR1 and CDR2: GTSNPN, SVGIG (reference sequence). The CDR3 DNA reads TGTGCGATACAGCTCATGAACACTGAAGCTTTCTTT. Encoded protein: CAIQLMNTEAFF.